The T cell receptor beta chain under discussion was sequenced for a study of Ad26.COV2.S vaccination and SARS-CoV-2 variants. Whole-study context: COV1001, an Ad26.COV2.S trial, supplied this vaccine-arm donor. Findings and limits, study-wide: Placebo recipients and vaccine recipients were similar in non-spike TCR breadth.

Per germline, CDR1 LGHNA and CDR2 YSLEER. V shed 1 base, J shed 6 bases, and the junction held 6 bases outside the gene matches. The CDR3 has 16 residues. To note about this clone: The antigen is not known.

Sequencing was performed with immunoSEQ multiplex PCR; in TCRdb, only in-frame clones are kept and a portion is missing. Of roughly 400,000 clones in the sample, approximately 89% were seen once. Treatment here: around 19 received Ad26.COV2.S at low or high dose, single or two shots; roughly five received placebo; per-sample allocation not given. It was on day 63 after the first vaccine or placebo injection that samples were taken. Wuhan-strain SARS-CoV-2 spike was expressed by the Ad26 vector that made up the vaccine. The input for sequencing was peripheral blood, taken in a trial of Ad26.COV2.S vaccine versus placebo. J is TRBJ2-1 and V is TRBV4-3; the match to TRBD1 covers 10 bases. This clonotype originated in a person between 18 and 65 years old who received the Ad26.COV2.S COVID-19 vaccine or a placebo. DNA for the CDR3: TGCGCCAGCAGCCAAGGTCCGGGACAGGGGACCAATGAGCAGTTCTTC. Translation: CASSQGPGQGTNEQFF.